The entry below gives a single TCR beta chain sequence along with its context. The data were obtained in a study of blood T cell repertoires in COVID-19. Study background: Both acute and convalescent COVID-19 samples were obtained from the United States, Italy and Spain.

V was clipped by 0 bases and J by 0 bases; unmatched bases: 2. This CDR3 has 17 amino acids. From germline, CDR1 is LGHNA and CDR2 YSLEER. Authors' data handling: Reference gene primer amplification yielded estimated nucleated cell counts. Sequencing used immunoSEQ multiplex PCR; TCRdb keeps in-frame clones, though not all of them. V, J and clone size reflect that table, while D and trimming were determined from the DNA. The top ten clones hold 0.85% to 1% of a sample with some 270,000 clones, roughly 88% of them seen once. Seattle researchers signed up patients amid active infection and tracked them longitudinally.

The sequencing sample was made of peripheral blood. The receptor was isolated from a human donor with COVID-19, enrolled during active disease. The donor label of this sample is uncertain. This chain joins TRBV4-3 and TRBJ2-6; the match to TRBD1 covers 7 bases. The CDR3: CASSQEGTASGANVLTF. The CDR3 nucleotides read TGCGCCAGCAGCCAAGAGGGGACAGCCTCTGGGGCCAACGTCCTGACTTTC.